This TCR beta chain came from a study of T-cell reconstitution after alpha-beta-depleted transplantation in children. CDR1 and CDR2 (germline): SGHDT, YYEEEE. V shed 1 base, J shed 6 bases, and the junction held 5 bases outside the gene matches. The CDR3 has 14 amino acids. TCRbeta library construction was performed incorporating unique molecular identifiers. TCRdb re-analysed the PCR reads in MiXCR, keeping a single row per CDR3 protein. The repertoire holds 300,000 or so distinct CDR3 sequences, with 23% as singletons. Study-level points and caveats: T-cell numbers and diversity one year post-transplant derived largely from freshly generated T cells. Some patients' high day-60 TCRbeta diversity was traced to surviving recipient T cells and thymic progenitors. Reportedly, roughly two months post-transplant, alpha-beta T cells arose from several hundred expanded graft clones.

As to this clonotype: Its target is unknown.

The gene calls are TRBV5-6 and TRBJ2-7; TRBD1 aligns across 9 bases. The starting material was PBMCs, mostly from graft donor cells, obtained 180 days after TCRalphabeta/CD19-depleted stem cell transplant. The sequence was collected from a male patient younger than 18 who had a stem cell transplant for acute lymphoblastic leukemia, so the T cells may come from the graft donor. CDR3 bases: TGTGCCAGCAGCTTGTTGGGGACAGGGACCGAGCAGTACTTC. Translation: CASSLLGTGTEQYF. The whole variable domain, remainder taken from reference TRBV5-6 and TRBJ2-7, is DAGVTQSPTHLIKTRGQQVTLRCSPKSGHDTVSWYQQALGQGPQFIFQYYEEEERQRGNFPDRFSGHQFPNYSSELNVNALLLGDSALYLCASSLLGTGTEQYFGPGTRLTVT.